This section outlines one T cell receptor (beta chain) sequence together with its context. This record comes from a study of blood T cell repertoires in COVID-19. Germline trimming cut 7 bases from V and 5 bases from J; bases unmatched to any gene: 12. Germline V gene sequence: CDR1 LNHNV, CDR2 YYDKDF (reference sequence). CDR3 length equals 16 residues. TCRdb keeps only in-frame clones here, not all; method: immunoSEQ multiplex PCR. The table includes some 180,000 clones, roughly nine tenths detected once. The J gene is TRBJ2-1, the V gene TRBV15; TRBD1 agrees at 9 bases. Sequencing input: peripheral blood. The receptor's source is a man in his 70s with active or convalescent COVID-19. The CDR3 protein is CATTRGQGVGHNEQFF. As DNA, the CDR3 is TGTGCCACCACGCGGGGACAGGGAGTGGGACACAATGAGCAGTTCTTC. The entire variable domain, with the rest obtained from reference TRBV15 and TRBJ2-1, is as follows: DAMVIQNPRYQVTQFGKPVTLSCSQTLNHNVMYWYQQKSSQAPKLLFHYYDKDFNNEADTPDNFQSRRPNTSFCFLDIRSPGLGDTAMYLCATTRGQGVGHNEQFFGPGTRLTVL.